This T cell receptor beta chain came from a study of early T cells in non-severe SARS-CoV-2 infection. Study results and limitations: Sequences matched to VDJdb favored anti-spike CD8 responses, while private and CD4 specificities were missed.

CDR3 size: 13 residues. The V gene's germline CDR1 is MNHEY and CDR2 SMNVEV (reference sequence). This clonotype was counted a few times. The antigen is unknown. Compared with germline, one end of the junction differs, possibly owing to a read error. TCRdb reprocessed the 5' RACE reads via MiXCR and lists one record per CDR3 protein. The sample contains about 64,000 distinct CDR3 sequences, roughly 13% of which appear only once. The TCR was taken from an adult who was a healthcare worker with PCR-confirmed SARS-CoV-2 infection or an uninfected control (not recorded which). The chain uses TRBV27 and TRBJ1-5; perhaps TRBD1 as D (5 bases). The sample was whole blood. The CDR3 here is CASSLSGQQPQHF. As DNA, the CDR3 is TGTGCCAGCAGTCTATCAGGGCAACAGCCCCAGCATTTT.